This T cell receptor beta chain was profiled in a study of T cell changes during pregnancy in multiple sclerosis. The table came from immunoSEQ multiplex PCR; TCRdb's copy has only in-frame clones and leaves some out. The table lists 40,000 to 60,000 clones, around 94% of them singletons. Trimming cost V 2 bases and J 0 bases; bases outside gene matches: 6. Looked up from germline, CDR1 is MNHNY and CDR2 is SVGAGI (reference sequence). The CDR3 extends over 16 amino acids. This receptor was taken from a female donor with multiple sclerosis, enrolled in a pregnancy study. The rearrangement uses TRBV6-6 and TRBJ2-7, with 8 bases aligning to TRBD2. Specimen: CD4+ T cells from peripheral blood mononuclear cells, collected in the third trimester of pregnancy. The CDR3 nucleotides read TGTGCCAGCAGTTACACGGCGGGGGGTCCCTCCTACGAGCAGTACTTC. Translating it yields CASSYTAGGPSYEQYF.